These 12 T cell receptor beta chains were all obtained from the same sample, sequenced in a study of blood T cell repertoires in COVID-19. Sequencing used immunoSEQ multiplex PCR; TCRdb keeps in-frame clones, though not all of them. The sample lists over 200,000 clones, 85% to 90% seen once, with about 3.1% in the top ten. Sequenced: PBMCs or T cells enriched from blood (not recorded which). The receptors were gathered from a woman aged 50 to 60 in a cohort exposed to, infected with or recovered from COVID-19 (not recorded which).

The chain links TRBV20-1 to TRBJ1-2; TRBD1 might be the D (6 bases). The CDR3 is 11 amino acids. Germline V gene data show CDR1 as DFQATT and CDR2 as SNEGSKA (reference sequence). The CDR3 sequence is CSGQSGYGYTF. The CDR3, as DNA: TGCTCCGGACAGTCAGGCTATGGCTACACCTTC.

V usage is TRBV6-2 or TRBV6-3 and J usage is TRBJ1-2, with D perhaps TRBD1 (6 bases). The V end was cut by 5 bases, the J end by 2 bases, with 12 bases between. In germline, CDR1 is MNHEY, CDR2 SVGEGT. This CDR3 has 14 residues. CDR3 in DNA: TGTGCCAGCAGTACCCCGACAGGAAACTATGGCTACACCTTC. It specifies CASSTPTGNYGYTF.

The rearrangement uses TRBV4-2 and TRBJ2-5; 10 nucleotides match TRBD2. With V trimmed by 4 bases and J by 1 base, 9 bases remained unmatched. The CDR3 is 17 residues long. Germline CDR1 is LGHNA and CDR2 is YNFKEQ. In nucleotides, the CDR3 is TGTGCCAGCAGCCTCTACTCTCGGACTAGCGGCCAAGAGACCCAGTACTTC. Translating gives CASSLYSRTSGQETQYF.

V and J are TRBV30 and TRBJ2-1; D remains ambiguous. The CDR3 has 14 amino acids. CDR1 and CDR2 from the germline V gene are GTSNPN and SVGIG (reference sequence). The ends were cut back, 0 bases at V and 2 bases at J, with 8 bases in the middle. The CDR3, as DNA: TGTGCCTGGAGTGTACTCTCGGCCTACAATGAGCAGTTCTTC. It is translated as CAWSVLSAYNEQFF. Looking up the rest from reference TRBV30 and TRBJ2-1 gives the full variable domain: SQTIHQWPATLVQPVGSPLSLECTVEGTSNPNLYWYRQAAGRGLQLLFYSVGIGQISSEVPQNLSASRPQDRQFILSSKKLLLSDSGFYLCAWSVLSAYNEQFFGPGTRLTVL.

The V gene is TRBV4-1, the J gene TRBJ2-7, with 7 nucleotides matching TRBD1. Trimming cost V 0 bases and J 4 bases; bases outside gene matches: 6. The V gene's germline CDR1 is MGHRA and CDR2 YSYEKL. CDR3 length equals 15 residues. The CDR3 loop reads CASSQDHRGFYEQYF. The CDR3 DNA reads as TGCGCCAGCAGCCAAGATCACAGGGGATTTTACGAGCAGTACTTC.

This CDR3 is CASSLAGGPFGEQFF. Here the CDR3 DNA reads TGTGCCAGCAGCTTAGCGGGGGGGCCATTTGGTGAGCAGTTCTTC. The chain is built from TRBV7-9 and TRBJ2-1, with D possibly TRBD2 on 7 matching bases. Germline-derived CDR1 and CDR2 are SEHNR and FQNEAQ (reference sequence). The length of the CDR3 is 15 residues. V was pared by 0 bases and J by 9 bases, with 15 bases between. Based on the CDR3 plus reference TRBV7-9 and TRBJ2-1, the full variable domain is DTGVSQNPRHKITKRGQNVTFRCDPISEHNRLYWYRQTLGQGPEFLTYFQNEAQLEKSRLLSDRFSAERPKGSFSTLEIQRTEQGDSAMYLCASSLAGGPFGEQFFGPGTRLTVL.

This chain joins TRBV2 and TRBJ1-5; maybe TRBD1 (5 bases). The V end lost 3 bases, the J end lost 1 base, and 10 bases lay between the germline ends. In germline, CDR1 is SNHLY, CDR2 FYNNEI. The CDR3 has 15 amino acids. The CDR3 sequence is CASSESGQSNQPQHF. DNA of the CDR3: TGTGCCAGCAGTGAGTCAGGGCAGAGCAATCAGCCCCAGCATTTT.

J is TRBJ2-7 and V is TRBV5-6, with 7 nucleotides matching TRBD1. The CDR3 consists of 15 residues. Unmatched junction bases numbered 7, after V lost 4 bases and J lost 0 bases. CDR1 and CDR2 (germline): SGHDT, YYEEEE. Written as DNA, the CDR3 is TGTGCCAGCAGCCTGGACAGGAGTTACTCCTACGAGCAGTACTTC. Translated: CASSLDRSYSYEQYF.

The J gene is TRBJ2-7, the V gene TRBV5-1; TRBD1 is a possible D gene (6 bases). V was pared by 3 bases and J by 4 bases, with 14 bases between. CDR3 length: 14 residues. Germline V lookup: CDR1 SGHRS, CDR2 YFSETQ. The CDR3 DNA follows: TGCGCCAGCAGCTCGGCTCCCACAGGGTACGAGCAGTACTTC. Amino acid sequence: CASSSAPTGYEQYF.

This chain joins TRBV24-1 and TRBJ1-5; 7 bases are shared with TRBD1. The germline CDR1 and CDR2 sequences are KGHDR and SFDVKD. The trim removed 7 bases at V and 0 bases at J, leaving 17 bases unmatched. The CDR3 is 19 residues long. The CDR3 nucleotides are TGTGCCACCAGAGGCTTTATAGGACAGGAGACCTTTAGCAATCAGCCCCAGCATTTT. It specifies CATRGFIGQETFSNQPQHF.

This clone was detected only once. The chain joins TRBV15 to TRBJ2-7; TRBD2 matches 10 bases. V gave up 3 bases and J gave up 3 bases; unmatched junction bases: 14. Germline V CDR1 and CDR2: LNHNV, YYDKDF (reference sequence). This CDR3 region has 18 residues. CDR3 nucleotide sequence: TGTGCCACCAGCAGCAAAGCGGGGGGGCTGAGAATTTACTACGAGCAGTACTTC. Protein: CATSSKAGGLRIYYEQYF. The variable domain in full, completed from reference TRBV15 and TRBJ2-7, reads DAMVIQNPRYQVTQFGKPVTLSCSQTLNHNVMYWYQQKSSQAPKLLFHYYDKDFNNEADTPDNFQSRRPNTSFCFLDIRSPGLGDTAMYLCATSSKAGGLRIYYEQYFGPGTRLTVT.

The rearrangement uses TRBV27 and TRBJ1-2; TRBD1 matches 8 bases. Germline CDR1 is MNHEY and CDR2 is SMNVEV (reference sequence). V lost 4 bases to trimming and J lost 4 bases; unmatched junction nucleotides: 8. This CDR3 comprises 15 residues. DNA for the CDR3: TGTGCCAGCAGTTCCCCCCGACAGGGGACCTATGGCTACACCTTC. Protein sequence: CASSSPRQGTYGYTF.